Presented here are 10 T cell receptor beta chains from one specimen sequenced in a study of blood T cell repertoires in COVID-19 (dated by TCRdb to the early 2020s). Libraries were prepared through the immunoSEQ multiplex PCR assay. TCRdb took over this immuneACCESS table, retaining in-frame rearrangements with V and J assigned. Such tables are incomplete; in checked studies, under half of the missing clones stem from an unresolved V gene, and the remainder is unexplained. The sample has fewer than 55,000 clones on record, 81% of them singletons. The ten largest clones capture approximately 26% of the sample. Material for sequencing was peripheral blood. The receptors originated from a woman older than 75 with COVID-19, enrolled during active disease.

This clone was observed a few times. The chain recombines TRBV6-1 with TRBJ2-6; perhaps TRBD2 as D (6 bases). V dropped 3 bases and J dropped 2 bases, with 8 bases sitting between them. This CDR3 is built from 15 residues. Germline CDR1 MNHNS, CDR2 SASEGT. In DNA form, the CDR3 reads TGTGCCAGCAGTGATCGGGAGCCTGGGGCCAACGTCCTGACTTTC. It codes for CASSDREPGANVLTF.

This chain links TRBV7-9 with TRBJ1-4, with D tentatively TRBD1 (5 bases). This CDR3 has 17 amino acids. Germline CDR1 reads SEHNR; CDR2 reads FQNEAQ (reference sequence). With 5 bases removed from V and 1 base from J, the gap between germline ends came to 17 bases. Here the CDR3 DNA reads TGTGCCAGCAGCCCTCCTGGCAGGGTCTTAACTAATGAAAAACTGTTTTTT. Protein product: CASSPPGRVLTNEKLFF.

This chain joins TRBV6-5 and TRBJ1-5, with D tentatively TRBD1 (6 bases). Germline loops: CDR1 MNHEY, CDR2 SVGAGI. The CDR3 contains 13 residues. Trimming removed 8 bases from V and 3 bases from J, with 11 bases in between. CDR3 nucleotide sequence: TGTGCCAGCGGGGGGGACAACAATCAGCCCCAGCATTTT. Its translation: CASGGDNNQPQHF.

This chain joins TRBV10-3 and TRBJ1-5; 7 bases align to TRBD1. The CDR3 length is 13 residues. CDR1 ENHRY and CDR2 SYGVKD come from the germline V gene. V lost 3 bases to trimming and J lost 6 bases; unmatched junction nucleotides: 2. The CDR3, as DNA: TGTGCCATCAGTGATACAGGGGCTCAGCCCCAGCATTTT. As protein: CAISDTGAQPQHF.

V and J are TRBV9 and TRBJ2-7; D unresolved. The CDR3 runs 13 residues. Germline V gives CDR1 SGDLS, CDR2 YYNGEE. The V end was cut by 0 bases, the J end by 4 bases, with 8 bases between. In DNA form, the CDR3 reads TGTGCCAGCAGCGTAGCTGAGAGTTACGAGCAGTACTTC. As protein: CASSVAESYEQYF.

The V and J genes are TRBV30 and TRBJ2-1, with D perhaps matching TRBD1 (5 bases). The CDR3 loop spans 13 amino acids. The ends were cut back, 2 bases at V and 4 bases at J, with 9 bases in the middle. Per the germline V gene, CDR1 is GTSNPN and CDR2 is SVGIG (reference sequence). DNA of the CDR3: TGTGCCTGGAGTTATGACAGTTACAATGAGCAGTTCTTC. Protein sequence: CAWSYDSYNEQFF.

V usage is TRBV6-5 and J usage is TRBJ1-5, with 8 bases identical to TRBD1. The V gene's germline CDR1 is MNHEY and CDR2 SVGAGI. The CDR3 spans 15 residues. V trimming: 10 bases; J trimming: 0 bases; junction bases outside the gene matches: 8. This CDR3 is CATFTRGLSNQPQHF. Written as DNA, the CDR3 is TGTGCCACCTTTACCAGGGGGCTTAGCAATCAGCCCCAGCATTTT.

J is TRBJ1-1 and V is TRBV11-2; maybe TRBD1 (6 bases). Germline V lookup: CDR1 SGHAT, CDR2 FQNNGV. The CDR3 runs to 13 residues. Deletions cut 4 bases from V and 5 bases from J, with 11 bases between. CDR3 sequence reads: CASSSQGGTEAFF. CDR3 nucleotides: TGTGCCAGCAGCTCACAGGGCGGGACTGAAGCTTTCTTT. Looking up the rest from reference TRBV11-2 and TRBJ1-1 gives the full variable domain: EAGVAQSPRYKIIEKRQSVAFWCNPISGHATLYWYQQILGQGPKLLIQFQNNGVVDDSQLPKDRFSAERLKGVDSTLKIQPAKLEDSAVYLCASSSQGGTEAFFGQGTRLTVV.

This rearrangement joins TRBV19 to TRBJ2-4; TRBD2 matches 14 bases. Unmatched junction bases numbered 11, after V lost 5 bases and J lost 2 bases. This CDR3 comprises 19 residues. CDR1 and CDR2 (germline): LNHDA, SQIVND (reference sequence). CDR3: CASSSPGTSGRGTKNIQYF. Here the CDR3 DNA reads TGTGCCAGTAGTTCCCCCGGGACTAGCGGGAGAGGGACCAAAAACATTCAGTACTTC.

V and J are TRBV27 and TRBJ2-1; 10 bases map to TRBD2. V lost 6 bases, J lost 3 bases, and 5 bases stayed unmatched. CDR1 and CDR2 (germline): MNHEY, SMNVEV (reference sequence). CDR3 length: 15 residues. The CDR3 sequence is CASSYGLAVYNEQFF. As DNA, the CDR3 is TGTGCCAGCAGCTATGGACTAGCGGTCTACAATGAGCAGTTCTTC.